This T cell receptor beta chain appears in the sequencing data of a study of cytomegalovirus exposure and HLA in healthy donors. On the study more broadly: Later analysis reported that the approximately 120 validation repertoires shared the platform of the approximately 670 first-cohort repertoires.

For this clone: Its antigen is still unknown.

TCRdb keeps only in-frame clones here, not all; method: immunoSEQ multiplex PCR. Of fewer than 400,000 clones listed, approximately 85% are singletons. CDR1 is SGDLS and CDR2 is YYNGEE in the germline V gene. V was trimmed by 3 bases and J by 0 bases, leaving 12 bases between them. The CDR3 consists of 16 residues. Findings and limits, study-wide: Generally TCR sequences proved uncommon, though certain public TCRs appeared in numerous donors. Three CMV-associated chains were confirmed in vitro to be specific for CMV antigens. Cytomegalovirus status was reportedly diagnosed by the classifier with high sensitivity and specificity.

V gene TRBV9 combines with J gene TRBJ1-4; possible D gene TRBD1, 6 bases. The sequenced material came from PBMCs. The source of this sequence is a man aged 25-45 years in good health and CMV-seronegative. This CDR3 reads CASSAGVLATNEKLFF. Written as DNA, the CDR3 is TGTGCCAGCAGCGCAGGGGTTCTTGCAACTAATGAAAAACTGTTTTTT.